These T cell receptor beta chains were read from a single sample in a study of T cell responses to AZD1222 COVID-19 vaccine. Only in-frame clones appear in the TCRdb table, and some are missing; sequencing was by immunoSEQ multiplex PCR. The table includes approximately 140,000 clones, about 90% detected once. The sequenced sample was peripheral blood, obtained on day 0 of AZD1222 vaccination. These receptors all stem from an adult in good health. The CDR3 runs from the conserved cysteine through the conserved F or W. D genes are given only for firm matches. Size values are once, few and many counts, or a class for expanded clones, and some rows have none.

d_call j_call clone_size v_call cdr3_aa cdr3_nt
NA TRBJ2-5 NA TRBV6-2/TRBV6-3 CASSRTGQETQYF TGTGCCAGCAGTCGCACGGGTCAAGAGACCCAGTACTTC
NA TRBJ1-1 NA TRBV5-1 CASSLGSTGTEAFF TGCGCCAGCAGCTTGGGATCCACGGGGACTGAAGCTTTCTTT
NA TRBJ1-1 NA TRBV7-9 CASSFFGGLGTEAFF TGTGCCAGCAGCTTTTTTGGGGGCTTGGGCACTGAAGCTTTCTTT
NA TRBJ2-7 NA TRBV7-2 CASSLEVGRSGQYF TGTGCCAGCAGCTTAGAGGTAGGCCGATCGGGGCAGTACTTC
NA TRBJ1-2 few TRBV13 CASSLGPDPRGDGYTF TGTGCCAGCAGCTTAGGCCCTGACCCCCGGGGAGATGGCTACACCTTC
NA TRBJ1-1 NA TRBV7-2 CASSLREGTLNTEAFF TGTGCCAGCAGCTTAAGGGAAGGGACCCTGAACACTGAAGCTTTCTTT
NA TRBJ2-1 NA TRBV5-4 CASSWDGSSYNEQFF TGTGCCAGCAGTTGGGACGGGAGCTCCTACAATGAGCAGTTCTTC
NA TRBJ1-1 NA TRBV7-3 CASSLGQGQAFF TGTGCCAGCAGCCTCGGGCAGGGCCAAGCTTTCTTT
NA TRBJ2-1 NA TRBV12-3/TRBV12-4 CASSLWYNEQFF TGTGCCAGCAGTTTATGGTACAATGAGCAGTTCTTC
NA TRBJ2-2 NA TRBV12-5 CASGLALNYTGGFGLFF TGTGCTAGTGGTTTGGCCCTCAACTACACTGGCGGGTTTGGGCTGTTTTTT
TRBD1 TRBJ1-2 NA TRBV5-1 CASSSDRGIAGARYGYTF TGCGCCAGCAGCTCGGACAGGGGTATAGCTGGCGCCAGATATGGCTACACCTTC
TRBD2 TRBJ2-2 NA TRBV28 CASRPGTSGIRTGELFF TGTGCCAGCAGACCCGGGACTAGCGGAATTCGAACCGGGGAGCTGTTTTTT
NA TRBJ1-1 once TRBV2 CASSEPHGTEAFF TGTGCCAGCAGTGAACCCCACGGCACTGAAGCTTTCTTT
TRBD1 TRBJ1-6 NA TRBV7-9 CASSLDRGPNSPLHF TGTGCCAGCAGCCTAGACAGGGGGCCGAATTCACCCCTCCACTTT
TRBD2 TRBJ2-7 NA TRBV6-5 CASSLSGTRAGGEQYF TGTGCCAGCAGTTTATCCGGGACTAGAGCAGGTGGGGAGCAGTACTTC
NA TRBJ2-2 NA TRBV7-3 CASSLFGGTNTGELFF TGTGCCAGCAGCTTATTCGGGGGAACGAACACCGGGGAGCTGTTTTTT
NA TRBJ2-4 NA TRBV6-6 CASSYRTGQNIQYF TGTGCCAGCAGTTACAGGACCGGGCAAAACATTCAGTACTTC
TRBD2 TRBJ2-7 once TRBV3-1/TRBV3-2 CASSQEGLAGGPSYEQYF TGTGCCAGCAGCCAAGAGGGACTAGCGGGGGGGCCCTCCTACGAGCAGTACTTC
NA TRBJ2-5 NA TRBV5-5 CASSLLWAGMEETQYF TGTGCCAGCAGCCTACTCTGGGCAGGGATGGAGGAGACCCAGTACTTC
NA TRBJ2-5 NA TRBV5-1 CASSSRRTETRVHGETQYF TGCGCCAGCAGCTCTCGGCGGACAGAAACTAGGGTCCATGGGGAGACCCAGTACTTC
NA TRBJ2-3 NA TRBV14 CASSQFSDTQYF TGTGCCAGCAGCCAGTTCTCAGATACGCAGTATTTT
NA TRBJ1-1 NA TRBV7-9 CASSSSSGPEAFF TGTGCCAGCAGCTCATCGTCGGGCCCTGAAGCTTTCTTT
TRBD1 TRBJ1-5 NA TRBV29-1 CSASGQGAGNQPQHF TGCAGCGCCTCGGGACAGGGGGCGGGCAATCAGCCCCAGCATTTT
NA TRBJ1-2 NA TRBV12-3/TRBV12-4 CANSRGLGYTF TGTGCCAATTCTAGAGGTCTCGGCTACACCTTC